This is a list of T cell receptor beta chains from one sample in a study of human T cells and chemical hapten exposure. TCRdb reprocessed the RACE reads with MiXCR, giving one entry per CDR3 protein. The data contain roughly 120,000 distinct CDR3 sequences, 13% of them singletons. The specimen was whole blood, collected in connection with sensitization to the hapten diphenylcyclopropenone (DPC). These receptors originate from a woman aged 18-29 years with alopecia areata. Some clones in this sample may be carry-over from other donors' samples. The CDR3 runs from the conserved cysteine through the conserved F or W. A D gene is named only where the DNA matches it firmly. Rows may omit the clone size; those that give it use once, few, many or a size class.

v_call: TRBV18; d_call: .; j_call: TRBJ2-7; clone_size: .; cdr3_nt: TGTGCCAGCTCGCGGGCGGCAGGCTGGGTCTACGAGCAGTACTTC; cdr3_aa: CASSRAAGWVYEQYF
v_call: TRBV2; d_call: .; j_call: TRBJ2-6; clone_size: .; cdr3_nt: TGTGCCAGCAGTGGGTCCTGGGCCAACGTCCTGACTTTC; cdr3_aa: CASSGSWANVLTF
v_call: TRBV6-2/TRBV6-3; d_call: TRBD1; j_call: TRBJ1-5; clone_size: .; cdr3_nt: TGTGCCAGCAGTTACCCCGCGGGACAGCATTATCAGCCCCAGCATTTT; cdr3_aa: CASSYPAGQHYQPQHF
v_call: TRBV3-1; d_call: .; j_call: TRBJ2-3; clone_size: few; cdr3_nt: TGTGCCAGCAGTGAGGGGGATTTGGGCACAGATACGCAGTATTTT; cdr3_aa: CASSEGDLGTDTQYF
v_call: TRBV28; d_call: .; j_call: TRBJ1-2; clone_size: many; cdr3_nt: TGTGCCAGCAGCCCCAGGGAGGGGTATATAGGCTACACCTTC; cdr3_aa: CASSPREGYIGYTF
v_call: TRBV9; d_call: .; j_call: TRBJ1-1; clone_size: .; cdr3_nt: TGTGCCAGCAGCGTAGGACGACTGAACACTGAAGCTTTCTTT; cdr3_aa: CASSVGRLNTEAFF
v_call: TRBV24-1; d_call: .; j_call: TRBJ2-3; clone_size: few; cdr3_nt: TGTGCCACCAGTGATCCGCAAGGAGGCCGGAGCACAGATACGCAGTATTTT; cdr3_aa: CATSDPQGGRSTDTQYF
v_call: TRBV2; d_call: .; j_call: TRBJ1-1; clone_size: few; cdr3_nt: TGTGCCAGCAGCGAAGAACGGGACACTGAAGCTTTCTTT; cdr3_aa: CASSEERDTEAFF
v_call: TRBV19; d_call: .; j_call: TRBJ1-4; clone_size: .; cdr3_nt: TGTGCCAGTAATCCCGGCGGAACAACTAATGAAAAACTGTTTTTT; cdr3_aa: CASNPGGTTNEKLFF
v_call: TRBV20-1; d_call: .; j_call: TRBJ2-7; clone_size: few; cdr3_nt: TGCAGTGCTAGAGGACCGAGAGACTACGAGCAGTACTTC; cdr3_aa: CSARGPRDYEQYF
v_call: TRBV25-1; d_call: .; j_call: TRBJ2-7; clone_size: .; cdr3_nt: TGTGCCACATCCAGGGGCGGCTTTTACGAGCAGTACTTC; cdr3_aa: CATSRGGFYEQYF
v_call: TRBV6-5; d_call: TRBD2; j_call: TRBJ2-7; clone_size: few; cdr3_nt: TGTGCTAGCAAACGGGGACTAGCGGGTAACTACGAGCAGTACTTC; cdr3_aa: CASKRGLAGNYEQYF
v_call: TRBV7-2; d_call: .; j_call: TRBJ1-2; clone_size: .; cdr3_nt: TGTGCCAGCAGCTTTAGGGACATTGGCTACACCTTC; cdr3_aa: CASSFRDIGYTF
v_call: TRBV7-2; d_call: TRBD1; j_call: TRBJ1-6; clone_size: few; cdr3_nt: TGTGCCAGCGGTCCGGGACAGGTGGCCTCACCCCTCCACTTT; cdr3_aa: CASGPGQVASPLHF
v_call: TRBV12-3/TRBV12-4; d_call: TRBD1; j_call: TRBJ2-3; clone_size: many; cdr3_nt: TGTGCCAGCAGCCCACGGGGACAGACCACAGATACGCAGTATTTT; cdr3_aa: CASSPRGQTTDTQYF
v_call: TRBV28; d_call: .; j_call: TRBJ2-7; clone_size: .; cdr3_nt: TGTGCCAGCAGCCTCAACCCCCACAGCTCCTACGAGCAGTACTTC; cdr3_aa: CASSLNPHSSYEQYF
v_call: TRBV27; d_call: .; j_call: TRBJ2-5; clone_size: .; cdr3_nt: TGTGCCAGCAGTCCCCGTCCCCAGGGAGCAGGGACCCAGTACTTC; cdr3_aa: CASSPRPQGAGTQYF
v_call: TRBV7-2; d_call: .; j_call: TRBJ1-3; clone_size: many; cdr3_nt: TGTGCCAGCAGCTTAGGGCAGGCCTCTGGAAACACCATATATTTT; cdr3_aa: CASSLGQASGNTIYF
v_call: TRBV12-3/TRBV12-4; d_call: .; j_call: TRBJ2-6; clone_size: .; cdr3_nt: TGTGCCAGCAGTTTTCGGGGGTCTGGGGCCAACGTCCTGACTTTC; cdr3_aa: CASSFRGSGANVLTF
v_call: TRBV3-2; d_call: .; j_call: TRBJ1-1; clone_size: .; cdr3_nt: TGTGCCAGCAGCCAAGAAAGATGGGGCGGAAGTGAAGCTTTCTTT; cdr3_aa: CASSQERWGGSEAFF
v_call: TRBV7-6; d_call: TRBD1; j_call: TRBJ2-6; clone_size: .; cdr3_nt: TGTGCCAGCAGCAACGGACAGGGGACGAGGGCCAACGTCCTGACTTTC; cdr3_aa: CASSNGQGTRANVLTF
v_call: TRBV6-4; d_call: TRBD2; j_call: TRBJ2-1; clone_size: few; cdr3_nt: TGTGCCAGCAGTTATACTAGCGGGGGCGTTGAGCAGTTCTTC; cdr3_aa: CASSYTSGGVEQFF
v_call: TRBV4-3; d_call: .; j_call: TRBJ1-1; clone_size: .; cdr3_nt: TGCGCCAGCAGCCTAGCTACAGGGCGGACTGAAGCTTTCTTT; cdr3_aa: CASSLATGRTEAFF
v_call: TRBV20-1; d_call: .; j_call: TRBJ1-3; clone_size: .; cdr3_nt: TGCAGTGCTAGAGGCCCGTCTAGGGGAAACACCATATATTTT; cdr3_aa: CSARGPSRGNTIYF
v_call: TRBV23-1; d_call: .; j_call: TRBJ2-7; clone_size: .; cdr3_nt: TGCGCCAGCAGTCACCACGGGGGCCCCTACGAGCAGTACTTC; cdr3_aa: CASSHHGGPYEQYF
v_call: TRBV6-1; d_call: TRBD1; j_call: TRBJ1-5; clone_size: .; cdr3_nt: TGTGCCAGCAGTGAGGGGACAGGGGACAATCAGCCCCAGCATTTT; cdr3_aa: CASSEGTGDNQPQHF
v_call: TRBV6-2/TRBV6-3; d_call: TRBD1; j_call: TRBJ2-7; clone_size: many; cdr3_nt: TGTGCCAGCAGTTACAATCCCAGGGGGCCCTACGAGCAGTACTTC; cdr3_aa: CASSYNPRGPYEQYF
v_call: TRBV5-3; d_call: TRBD2; j_call: TRBJ2-1; clone_size: few; cdr3_nt: TGTGCCAGAAGCCCGGGGAGGGGTAGGATCTTC; cdr3_aa: CARSPGRGRIF
v_call: TRBV6-5; d_call: .; j_call: TRBJ1-3; clone_size: .; cdr3_nt: TGTGCCAGCAGTCCCTACAGGGAGGCTTATTTTGGAAACACCATATATTTT; cdr3_aa: CASSPYREAYFGNTIYF
v_call: TRBV7-6; d_call: .; j_call: TRBJ2-3; clone_size: many; cdr3_nt: TGTGCCAGCAGCTTCAGGGCTAGCACAGATACGCAGTATTTT; cdr3_aa: CASSFRASTDTQYF
v_call: TRBV7-2; d_call: .; j_call: TRBJ2-1; clone_size: .; cdr3_nt: TGTGCCAGCAGCTCGGACGGGGTTAGGGTCAATGAGCAGTTCTTC; cdr3_aa: CASSSDGVRVNEQFF
v_call: TRBV30; d_call: .; j_call: TRBJ2-5; clone_size: many; cdr3_nt: TGTGCCTGGAGTGAGGATGCGACCCAGTACTTC; cdr3_aa: CAWSEDATQYF
v_call: TRBV7-8; d_call: TRBD2; j_call: TRBJ2-5; clone_size: .; cdr3_nt: TGTGCCAGCAGCTTAAGGACTAGCGAGAGTGAGACCCAGTACTTC; cdr3_aa: CASSLRTSESETQYF
v_call: TRBV7-6; d_call: .; j_call: TRBJ2-3; clone_size: .; cdr3_nt: TGTGCCAGCAGCACTCTGGGCGGAGCAGATACGCAGTATTTT; cdr3_aa: CASSTLGGADTQYF
v_call: TRBV15; d_call: TRBD1; j_call: TRBJ1-1; clone_size: few; cdr3_nt: TGTGCCACCAGCGGGTCCGGGACAGGGTCGTTGAACACTGAAGCTTTCTTT; cdr3_aa: CATSGSGTGSLNTEAFF
v_call: TRBV29-1; d_call: .; j_call: TRBJ1-1; clone_size: .; cdr3_nt: TGCAGCGCGCAAGAGGGAAACACTGAAGCTTTCTTT; cdr3_aa: CSAQEGNTEAFF
v_call: TRBV3-1; d_call: TRBD2; j_call: TRBJ2-3; clone_size: .; cdr3_nt: TGTGCCAGCAGCCTACAGAGCGGGGGGGGCACAGATACGCAGTATTTT; cdr3_aa: CASSLQSGGGTDTQYF
v_call: TRBV12-3/TRBV12-4; d_call: .; j_call: TRBJ2-3; clone_size: many; cdr3_nt: TGTGCCAGCGCAGCAGATACGCAGTATTTT; cdr3_aa: CASAADTQYF
v_call: TRBV3-1; d_call: .; j_call: TRBJ2-3; clone_size: few; cdr3_nt: TGTGCCAGCAGCCAAGAACGAGCGACTACAGATACGCAGTATTTT; cdr3_aa: CASSQERATTDTQYF
v_call: TRBV4-3; d_call: .; j_call: TRBJ2-1; clone_size: once; cdr3_nt: TGCACCAGCAGCCCTTACCCCTCTGTGTCTACAGGGAGTCGCCACAATGAGCAGTTCTTC; cdr3_aa: CTSSPYPSVSTGSRHNEQFF
v_call: TRBV7-9; d_call: .; j_call: TRBJ2-3; clone_size: many; cdr3_nt: TGTGCCAGCAGCCGCGGAGCGCGTAGCGACACCACAGATACGCAGTATTTT; cdr3_aa: CASSRGARSDTTDTQYF
v_call: TRBV18; d_call: .; j_call: TRBJ2-5; clone_size: .; cdr3_nt: TGTGCCAGCTCCCCGTTGTTCTTCCAAGAGACCCAGTACTTC; cdr3_aa: CASSPLFFQETQYF
v_call: TRBV6-2/TRBV6-3; d_call: .; j_call: TRBJ1-5; clone_size: few; cdr3_nt: TGTGCCAGCTGTCTCGCGGGATGGGATCAGCCCCAGCATTTT; cdr3_aa: CASCLAGWDQPQHF
v_call: TRBV3-1; d_call: .; j_call: TRBJ1-2; clone_size: few; cdr3_nt: TGTGCCAGCAGCCTCAAAGGGACCTTGCTACGAGGCTACACCTTC; cdr3_aa: CASSLKGTLLRGYTF
v_call: TRBV2; d_call: TRBD1; j_call: TRBJ2-7; clone_size: .; cdr3_nt: TGTGCCAGCAGTGGGGACAGTTCGCGAAGGGAGCAGTACTTC; cdr3_aa: CASSGDSSRREQYF
v_call: TRBV10-2; d_call: .; j_call: TRBJ2-7; clone_size: few; cdr3_nt: TGCGCCAGCAGTAACAACTTGGGGACACCCTACTCCTACGAGCAGTACTTC; cdr3_aa: CASSNNLGTPYSYEQYF
v_call: TRBV30; d_call: TRBD2; j_call: TRBJ2-3; clone_size: many; cdr3_nt: TGTGCCTGGAGTGTATGGTTACGGACTAGAGTTGTGAGTGGAACGCAGTATTTT; cdr3_aa: CAWSVWLRTRVVSGTQYF
v_call: TRBV15; d_call: TRBD1; j_call: TRBJ1-2; clone_size: many; cdr3_nt: TGTGCCACCAGCTCAAAGGACAGGGGTTATGGCTACACCTTC; cdr3_aa: CATSSKDRGYGYTF
v_call: TRBV2; d_call: .; j_call: TRBJ1-3; clone_size: .; cdr3_nt: TGTGCCAGCAGTGATGGAGCCTCTGGAAACACCATATATTTT; cdr3_aa: CASSDGASGNTIYF
v_call: TRBV4-3; d_call: .; j_call: TRBJ2-5; clone_size: .; cdr3_nt: TGCGCCAGCAGCCAAGATAAGGGGAACCAAGAGACCCAGTACTTC; cdr3_aa: CASSQDKGNQETQYF
v_call: TRBV18; d_call: .; j_call: TRBJ1-1; clone_size: few; cdr3_nt: TGTGCCAGCTCCCCCTCCCGGCAGACTGAAGCTTTCTTT; cdr3_aa: CASSPSRQTEAFF
v_call: TRBV29-1; d_call: .; j_call: TRBJ1-2; clone_size: few; cdr3_nt: TGCAGCGTTGGTCGCCAGAACTATGGCTACACCTTC; cdr3_aa: CSVGRQNYGYTF
v_call: TRBV6-2/TRBV6-3; d_call: .; j_call: TRBJ2-1; clone_size: many; cdr3_nt: TGTGCCAGCAGCCGGGGATGGGGCACCTACAATGAGCAGTTCTTC; cdr3_aa: CASSRGWGTYNEQFF
v_call: TRBV5-4; d_call: TRBD2; j_call: TRBJ2-7; clone_size: few; cdr3_nt: TGTGCCAGCAGCTCTCAAGGGACTAGCAAACACGAGCAGTACTTC; cdr3_aa: CASSSQGTSKHEQYF